This T cell receptor (beta chain) was identified during a study of T cells after posttransplantation cyclophosphamide. Overall study results and limits: Recipient CMV seropositivity and CMV reactivation strongly tracked TRB clonality. Skin or GI-infiltrating T cells shared few TRB sequences with blood. Later post-transplant blood repertoires were often dominated by donor CD8+ memory clones.

On this clone itself: Its target is not known.

Data came from immunoSEQ multiplex PCR; TCRdb stores just in-frame clones and leaves some out. The profile shows 14,000 or so clones, approximately 73% of them singletons. The CDR3 loop spans 14 amino acids. The germline V gene has CDR1 MNHEY and CDR2 SVGAGI. V lost 5 bases and J lost 5; bases outside the gene matches: 7. What was sequenced was memory CD4+ T cells sorted from PBMCs. This TCR derives from a man aged 45-65 years. The chain carries TRBV6-5 and TRBJ2-3; 7 bases fit TRBD1. The CDR3 is CASSGQALGDTQYF. The CDR3 nucleotides read TGTGCCAGCAGTGGACAGGCGCTAGGAGATACGCAGTATTTT.